One sample yielded the 3 T cell receptor beta chains listed below, sequenced in a study of cytomegalovirus exposure and HLA in healthy donors. The PCR made use of 60 Vbeta and 13 Jbeta primers. The data were produced by immunoSEQ multiplex PCR, yet TCRdb's version contains in-frame clones alone and is incomplete. The repertoire includes 100,000 to 150,000 clones, about three quarters of them detected once, and under 15% sits in the top ten. Sample: PBMCs. These receptors all come from an older woman in good health and CMV-seropositive.

The chain recombines TRBV5-6 with TRBJ1-5; perhaps TRBD1 as D (6 bases). Between the trimmed V and J ends, which lost 1 base and 8 bases, there was a span of 19 bases. Per germline, CDR1 SGHDT and CDR2 YYEEEE. The CDR3 runs 16 residues. The CDR3 bases are TGTGCCAGCAGCTTGAAAGGTGCGCGGGGGCGGGAGCCCCAGCATTTT. Its translation is CASSLKGARGREPQHF.

This clone was observed a handful of times. The chain couples TRBV10-3 to TRBJ2-7; 10 bases align to TRBD2. The V segment lost 3 bases and the J segment 4 bases; nucleotides outside the gene matches: 6. Germline V gene data show CDR1 as ENHRY and CDR2 as SYGVKD. The CDR3 spans 15 residues. The CDR3 bases are TGTGCCATCAGTGATGAGACAGCGGGGGGGTACGAGCAGTACTTC. Its protein product is CAISDETAGGYEQYF.

This chain uses TRBV6-5 with TRBJ1-2; D possibly corresponds to TRBD1 (6 bases). CDR3 size: 14 residues. Germline V gene lookup returns CDR1 MNHEY and CDR2 SVGAGI. V was cut by 5 bases and J by 1 base, with 11 bases left in between. CDR3 in amino acids: CASSDPGVNYGYTF. The CDR3 DNA is TGTGCCAGCAGTGATCCAGGGGTTAACTATGGCTACACCTTC.